A single sample gave rise to the 30 T cell receptor beta chains below, sequenced in a study of T-cell reconstitution after alpha-beta-depleted transplantation in children. Unique molecular identifiers were incorporated when the TCRbeta library was constructed. TCRdb called the PCR reads again in MiXCR, with one record for every CDR3 protein. Altogether 210,000 or so distinct CDR3 sequences are present, roughly a tenth being singletons, with the ten largest covering 28%. The starting material was PBMCs, obtained before TCRalphabeta/CD19-depleted stem cell transplant. These receptors came from a child under two years old with acute myeloid leukemia, due to receive a stem cell transplant.

This clonotype was seen ten or more times. The CDR3 DNA follows: TGCAGCGGGGGACTACAAGAGACCCAGTACTTC. Protein product: CSGGLQETQYF. The rearrangement links TRBV29-1 to TRBJ2-5, with 7 bases matching TRBD2. The CDR3 runs to 11 residues. Trimming at V came to 7 bases and at J to 2 bases, leaving 1 base not matched to a gene. The germline V gene encodes CDR1 SQVTM and CDR2 ANQGSEA.

The sample holds many counts of this clonotype. The chain has TRBV7-9 and TRBJ2-1, with D possibly being TRBD1 (5 bases). V was shortened by 5 bases and J by 8 bases, with 16 bases between the two germline ends. The CDR3 has 14 amino acids. Germline V gene data show CDR1 as SEHNR and CDR2 as FQNEAQ (reference sequence). CDR3 in amino acids: CASSPGQGFYEQFF. DNA of the CDR3: TGTGCCAGCAGCCCAGGGCAGGGTTTCTATGAGCAGTTCTTC.

This clonotype was seen many times. J is TRBJ2-7 and V is TRBV6-1; perhaps TRBD1 as D (7 bases). The CDR3 runs 14 residues. Germline lookup yields CDR1 MNHNS and CDR2 SASEGT. Trimming removed 1 base from V and 7 bases from J, with 14 bases in between. CDR3 sequence reads: CASSEVEGAGEQYF. CDR3 DNA sequence: TGTGCCAGCAGTGAAGTGGAGGGGGCTGGAGAGCAGTACTTC.

This clonotype was recorded at least ten times. This sequence joins TRBV20-1 and TRBJ1-2, with 8 nucleotides matching TRBD1. The CDR3 loop spans 15 amino acids. Trimming cost V 3 bases and J 4 bases; bases outside gene matches: 10. In germline, CDR1 is DFQATT, CDR2 SNEGSKA (reference sequence). CDR3 amino acids: CSARGNDRGFYGYTF. CDR3 sequence (DNA): TGCAGTGCTAGGGGGAACGACAGGGGCTTCTATGGCTACACCTTC.

The CDR3 protein is CASSGRMNTEAFF. The CDR3 DNA sequence: TGCGCCAGCAGTGGACGGATGAACACTGAAGCTTTCTTT. The chain carries TRBV10-2 and TRBJ1-1; D call uncertain. This CDR3 has 13 amino acids. CDR1 and CDR2 (germline): WSHSY, SAAADI. Trimming cost V 4 bases and J 0 bases, with 6 bases left between them.

This clonotype was seen ten or more times. The chain couples TRBV29-1 to TRBJ2-2; D is unresolved. Germline V CDR1 and CDR2: SQVTM, ANQGSEA. The length of the CDR3 is 13 residues. The V gene lost 4 bases and the J gene lost 1 base, with 7 bases spanning the gap. CDR3 sequence reads: CSVGRVNTGELFF. For the CDR3, the DNA is TGCAGCGTTGGTAGGGTGAACACCGGGGAGCTGTTTTTT.

On this clonotype itself: Mismatch with germline at one junction end may stem from a read error. V usage is TRBV2 and J usage is TRBJ2-7; weak D call: TRBD1 (5 bases). There are 13 residues in the CDR3. CDR1 and CDR2 from the germline V gene are SNHLY and FYNNEI. CDR3 amino acids: CASSRQYKYERYF. The CDR3 DNA is TGTGCCAGCAGTCGACAGTACAAATACGAGCGGTACTTC.

This clonotype was found many times. V and J are TRBV7-2 and TRBJ2-7; 9 bases are shared with TRBD2. Germline values: CDR1 SGHTA, CDR2 FQGNSA. V shed 2 bases and J 4 bases; nucleotides not matched to a gene: 9. This CDR3 comprises 16 residues. The CDR3 region is CASSLHWGLALYEQYF. The DNA of the CDR3 is TGTGCCAGCAGCTTACACTGGGGACTAGCCCTATACGAGCAGTACTTC.

This clonotype was recorded many times. The chain carries TRBV7-8 and TRBJ1-1; D might be TRBD1 (5 bases). The CDR3 length is 17 residues. Trimming removed 1 base at V and 0 bases at J, with 15 bases between. Germline lookup yields CDR1 SGHVS and CDR2 FQNEAQ. In nucleotides, the CDR3 is TGTGCCAGCAGCTTAGGGGGCCCTTCGGAAATGAACACTGAAGCTTTCTTT. Translated: CASSLGGPSEMNTEAFF. The full variable domain, with the rest looked up from reference TRBV7-8 and TRBJ1-1, is GAGVSQSPRYKVAKRGQDVALRCDPISGHVSLFWYQQALGQGPEFLTYFQNEAQLDKSGLPSDRFFAERPEGSVSTLKIQRTQQEDSAVYLCASSLGGPSEMNTEAFFGQGTRLTVV.

This clonotype has ten or more counts. The rearrangement uses TRBV6-1 and TRBJ2-5; D might be TRBD1 (5 bases). The CDR3 spans 15 residues. Trimming took 9 bases from V and 4 from J, leaving 21 bases between them. The germline gives CDR1 MNHNS, CDR2 SASEGT. CDR3: CASKKGLLRGETQYF. The CDR3 DNA reads as TGTGCCAGTAAAAAGGGGTTGCTCCGCGGAGAGACCCAGTACTTC.

At least ten counts were recorded for this clonotype. J is TRBJ2-3 and V is TRBV9, with 9 positions matching TRBD2. Germline-derived CDR1 and CDR2 are SGDLS and YYNGEE. This CDR3 is 18 amino acids long. The V and J ends lost 0 bases and 0 bases, in that order; junction bases with no gene match: 8. CDR3 in DNA: TGTGCCAGCAGCGTAGGTCTAGCGGGAACCCCTAGCACAGATACGCAGTATTTT. Protein: CASSVGLAGTPSTDTQYF. The entire variable domain, with the rest obtained from reference TRBV9 and TRBJ2-3, is as follows: DSGVTQTPKHLITATGQRVTLRCSPRSGDLSVYWYQQSLDQGLQFLIQYYNGEERAKGNILERFSAQQFPDLHSELNLSSLELGDSALYFCASSVGLAGTPSTDTQYFGPGTRLTVL.

Of note for this clonotype: A much larger clone sits a single nucleotide away, making a read error possible. This chain uses TRBV5-1 with TRBJ2-5; D uncertain. Germline CDR1 is SGHRS and CDR2 is YFSETQ. This CDR3 spans 15 amino acids. The CDR3 region has the DNA TGCGCCATCAGCTTGTTGGGTCAGCAGCAAGAGACCCAGTACTTC. It translates to CAISLLGQQQETQYF.

This clonotype was observed many times. The chain combines TRBV20-1 with TRBJ2-1, with 9 bases identical to TRBD2. V lost 2 bases to trimming and J lost 6 bases; unmatched junction nucleotides: 14. The CDR3 has 17 amino acids. In germline, CDR1 is DFQATT, CDR2 SNEGSKA (reference sequence). CDR3 protein: CSARPGSGRGVVNEQFF. CDR3 DNA: TGCAGTGCTAGACCCGGTAGCGGGAGAGGTGTCGTCAATGAGCAGTTCTTC.

The table lists this clonotype with many counts. V usage is TRBV20-1 and J usage is TRBJ1-2; TRBD1 is a possible D gene (5 bases). The V gene's germline CDR1 is DFQATT and CDR2 SNEGSKA (reference sequence). Trimming pared 4 bases from V and 5 bases from J, leaving 14 bases between. The CDR3 loop spans 13 amino acids. CDR3 residues: CSAIPSGGYGYTF. CDR3 DNA sequence: TGCAGTGCTATTCCCTCGGGGGGATATGGCTACACCTTC.

This clonotype was seen at least ten times. The rearrangement links TRBV5-1 to TRBJ2-3; TRBD2 is a possible D gene (6 bases). Germline loops: CDR1 SGHRS, CDR2 YFSETQ. Deletions cut 2 bases from V and 0 bases from J, with 13 bases between. This CDR3 spans 16 amino acids. The CDR3 spells CASSLALGGSTDTQYF. Here the CDR3 DNA reads TGCGCCAGCAGCTTAGCCCTCGGAGGGAGCACAGATACGCAGTATTTT. The variable domain in full, with the rest retrieved from reference TRBV5-1 and TRBJ2-3, is KAGVTQTPRYLIKTRGQQVTLSCSPISGHRSVSWYQQTPGQGLQFLFEYFSETQRNKGNFPGRFSGRQFSNSRSEMNVSTLELGDSALYLCASSLALGGSTDTQYFGPGTRLTVL.

This clonotype was detected many times. V and J are TRBV5-6 and TRBJ1-3; D remains ambiguous. The CDR3 has 14 amino acids. Deletions cut 4 bases from V and 2 bases from J, with 10 bases between. Per germline, CDR1 SGHDT and CDR2 YYEEEE. The CDR3, as DNA: TGTGCCAGCAGCAAGGACTTGACTGGAAACACCATATATTTT. Its protein is CASSKDLTGNTIYF.

At least ten counts were recorded for this clonotype. In DNA, the CDR3 is TGCAGCGTTGCTGTCCCTGAAGCTTTCTTT. Encoded protein: CSVAVPEAFF. The rearrangement links TRBV29-1 to TRBJ1-1; D is uncertain. V lost 4 bases, J lost 6 bases, and 6 bases lay in between. Germline CDR1 and CDR2: SQVTM and ANQGSEA. This CDR3 spans 10 amino acids.

A note on this clonotype: Germline is not matched at one junction end, which may reflect a read error. The chain combines TRBV19 with TRBJ2-3; 7 bases align to TRBD1. The CDR3 is 18 amino acids. Germline V gene data show CDR1 as LNHDA and CDR2 as SQIVND (reference sequence). CDR3 residues: CTSSIDRGNRGIPDTQYF. The CDR3 nucleotides are TGTACCAGTAGTATAGATCGGGGTAACAGGGGAATCCCAGATACGCAGTATTTT.

Notes on this clonotype: This may come from a read error, since a much larger clone is one base off. The V gene is TRBV7-3, the J gene TRBJ2-1; 12 bases align to TRBD2. Germline CDR1 reads SGHTA; CDR2 reads FQGTGA. This CDR3 region has 15 residues. CDR3: CASSSSGGANNEQVF. DNA of the CDR3: TGTGCCAGCAGCTCTAGCGGGGGGGCAAACAATGAGCAGGTCTTC.

Notes on this clonotype: A much more abundant neighbour one base away suggests this may be a read error. The chain combines TRBV14 with TRBJ1-2; no clear D. Trimming left V 4 bases short and J 4 bases short, with 16 bases between. From germline, CDR1 is SGHDN and CDR2 FVKESK. This CDR3 contains 15 residues. The CDR3 here is CASSPKGRRAYGYTF. The CDR3 DNA sequence: TGTGCCAGCAGCCCGAAAGGGAGACGGGCCTATGGCTACACCTTC. Variable domain in full (rest from reference TRBV14 and TRBJ1-2): EAGVTQFPSHSVIEKGQTVTLRCDPISGHDNLYWYRRVMGKEIKFLLHFVKESKQDESGMPNNRFLAERTGGTYSTLKVQPAELEDSGVYFCASSPKGRRAYGYTFGSGTRLTVV.

This clonotype was seen at least ten times. The CDR3, as DNA: TGTGCCACCAGCCGCAGGGACTCCATAGAAAAACTGTTTTTT. It is translated as CATSRRDSIEKLFF. The chain recombines TRBV15 with TRBJ1-4; D may be TRBD1 (5 bases). Looked up from germline, CDR1 is LNHNV and CDR2 is YYDKDF (reference sequence). The CDR3 sequence is 14 residues long. Deletions cut 5 bases from V and 8 bases from J, with 15 bases between.

This clonotype has only a few counts. The chain uses TRBV11-2 and TRBJ1-3, with D unresolved. The CDR3 is made up of 15 amino acids. The V end lost 4 bases, the J end lost 0 bases, and 10 bases lay between the germline ends. Germline V gene data show CDR1 as SGHAT and CDR2 as FQNNGV. CDR3 DNA sequence: TGTGCCAGCAGCTACTTCGGAAGCTCTGGAAACACCATATATTTT. Encoded protein: CASSYFGSSGNTIYF. Supplemented by reference TRBV11-2 and TRBJ1-3, the full variable domain reads EAGVAQSPRYKIIEKRQSVAFWCNPISGHATLYWYQQILGQGPKLLIQFQNNGVVDDSQLPKDRFSAERLKGVDSTLKIQPAKLEDSAVYLCASSYFGSSGNTIYFGEGSWLTVV.

This clonotype was seen more than once but under ten times. V gene TRBV20-1 combines with J gene TRBJ2-7, with a weak D call TRBD2 (5 bases). Germline CDR1 reads DFQATT; CDR2 reads SNEGSKA (reference sequence). The CDR3 consists of 13 residues. The V end lost 6 bases, the J end lost 0 bases, and 12 bases lay between the germline ends. In DNA, the CDR3 is TGCAGTGCCCACGAGCGGACCTCCTACGAGCAGTACTTC. Translation: CSAHERTSYEQYF.

This clonotype was detected many times. CDR3 protein: CASRASRAFQPQHF. The CDR3 nucleotides read TGTGCCAGTAGGGCCAGCAGGGCCTTCCAGCCCCAGCATTTT. The chain has TRBV19 and TRBJ1-5; D perhaps matches TRBD1 (5 bases). The length of the CDR3 is 14 residues. V lost 6 bases and J 7 bases, leaving 16 bases between the germline ends. Germline loops: CDR1 LNHDA, CDR2 SQIVND (reference sequence). The full variable domain, with the rest looked up from reference TRBV19 and TRBJ1-5, is DGGITQSPKYLFRKEGQNVTLSCEQNLNHDAMYWYRQDPGQGLRLIYYSQIVNDFQKGDIAEGYSVSREKKESFPLTVTSAQKNPTAFYLCASRASRAFQPQHFGDGTRLSIL.

Many counts were recorded for this clonotype. The rearrangement links TRBV28 to TRBJ1-1, with D uncertain. CDR1 MDHEN and CDR2 SYDVKM come from the germline V gene. V lost 7 bases, J lost 0 bases, and 12 bases lay in between. The CDR3 runs 14 residues. CDR3 nucleotide sequence: TGTGCCAGCATCCCCCCAACGGTGAACACTGAAGCTTTCTTT. Translating it yields CASIPPTVNTEAFF.

There are many counts of this clonotype. V gene TRBV20-1 combines with J gene TRBJ1-4, with 7 bases identical to TRBD1. Trimming cost V 6 bases and J 4 bases; bases outside gene matches: 8. Per the germline V gene, CDR1 is DFQATT and CDR2 is SNEGSKA (reference sequence). The CDR3 spans 14 residues. CDR3 sequence: CSAFPAGGNEKLFF. The CDR3 region has the DNA TGCAGTGCCTTCCCGGCAGGGGGTAATGAAAAACTGTTTTTT.

This clonotype was seen ten or more times. The chain is built from TRBV20-1 and TRBJ1-3, with D possibly TRBD1 on 6 matching bases. The germline CDR1 and CDR2 sequences are DFQATT and SNEGSKA (reference sequence). The CDR3 consists of 14 residues. The germline V and J ends were trimmed by 2 bases and 0 bases, with 8 bases remaining between them. CDR3 sequence: CSARRDNSGNTIYF. The CDR3 nucleotides are TGCAGTGCTAGACGGGACAACTCTGGAAACACCATATATTTT.

Ten or more counts support this clonotype. The chain couples TRBV6-2 or TRBV6-3 to TRBJ1-5; D might be TRBD1 (5 bases). The CDR3 spans 17 residues. Trimming removed 5 bases at V and 0 bases at J, with 17 bases between. Germline V gene lookup returns CDR1 MNHEY and CDR2 SVGEGT. The CDR3 loop is CASSVVGTGNSNQPQHF. DNA for the CDR3: TGTGCCAGCAGTGTCGTGGGGACGGGGAATAGCAATCAGCCCCAGCATTTT.

The rearrangement joins TRBV24-1 to TRBJ2-3; maybe TRBD1 (5 bases). Germline V CDR1 and CDR2: KGHDR, SFDVKD. The CDR3 has 13 residues. The V end was cut by 3 bases, the J end by 8 bases, with 11 bases between. This chain's CDR3 is CATSDPDGATQYF. In nucleotides, the CDR3 is TGTGCCACCAGTGATCCCGATGGGGCTACGCAGTATTTT.

The sample holds many counts of this clonotype. The V call is TRBV20-1, the J call TRBJ2-7, with 7 positions matching TRBD2. The CDR3 runs to 14 residues. The V gene end was trimmed by 1 base and the J gene end by 3 bases; junction bases not matched to a gene: 6. Germline V gives CDR1 DFQATT, CDR2 SNEGSKA (reference sequence). CDR3 amino acids: CSARARRGNYEQYF. The CDR3 DNA reads TGCAGTGCTAGAGCTAGGCGGGGGAACTACGAGCAGTACTTC.